This passage covers 14 T cell receptor beta chains from one sample sequenced in a study of cytomegalovirus exposure and HLA in healthy donors (dated 2017 in TCRdb). Library method: the immunoSEQ multiplex PCR assay. The multiplex PCR relied on a mix of 60 forward primers for TCR Vbeta segments and 13 reverse primers for TCR Jbeta segments. TCRdb holds this immuneACCESS table with in-frame rearrangements only. Some clones are missing; in checked studies, unresolved V genes explain under half, and the rest has no known cause. This sample has approximately 32,000 clones in its table, and roughly 76% of those were observed once. The top ten constitute roughly 8% of the sample. The source material was PBMCs. The receptor source for this set is a woman in her thirties in good health and CMV-seropositive.

This clone was counted between two and nine times. At one end, the junction sequence differs from germline, possibly due to a read error. The rearrangement uses TRBV6-4 and TRBJ2-5; 10 nucleotides align to TRBD1. CDR3 size: 14 residues. From germline, CDR1 is MRHNA and CDR2 SNTAGT. CDR3 in DNA: TGTGCCAGCAGTTACTCCGGGACAGGGGAATCCCAGTACTTC. Amino acids: CASSYSGTGESQYF.

CDR3 region: CASSITGAADTQYF. DNA of the CDR3: TGTGCCAGCAGTATAACAGGGGCGGCAGATACGCAGTATTTT. The chain couples TRBV6-1 to TRBJ2-3, with TRBD1 matching 7 bases. Germline assignment: CDR1 MNHNS and CDR2 SASEGT. Losses at the gene ends were 5 bases for V and 4 bases for J; bases not matched to a gene: 6. The CDR3 is made up of 14 amino acids.

The chain couples TRBV6-1 to TRBJ2-3, with 8 bases matching TRBD1. Germline assignment: CDR1 MNHNS and CDR2 SASEGT. V lost 3 bases and J lost 5; bases outside the gene matches: 7. This CDR3 region has 15 residues. The CDR3 region is CASSEVQGAGDTQYF. CDR3 bases: TGTGCCAGCAGTGAGGTCCAGGGGGCGGGAGATACGCAGTATTTT.

V usage is TRBV7-2 and J usage is TRBJ2-7; 7 nucleotides line up with TRBD2. The V and J ends lost 5 bases and 9 bases, in that order; junction bases with no gene match: 16. Germline V lookup: CDR1 SGHTA, CDR2 FQGNSA. The CDR3 covers 15 residues. Here the CDR3 reads CASSPPGLPPGGQYF. The CDR3 coding sequence is TGTGCCAGCAGCCCGCCGGGACTACCACCTGGGGGGCAGTACTTC. Full variable domain (missing parts from reference TRBV7-2 and TRBJ2-7): GAGVSQSPSNKVTEKGKDVELRCDPISGHTALYWYRQSLGQGLEFLIYFQGNSAPDKSGLPSDRFSAERTGGSVSTLTIQRTQQEDSAVYLCASSPPGLPPGGQYFGPGTRLTVT.

The chain uses TRBV7-3 and TRBJ2-1, with 7 bases lining up with TRBD2. Trimming removed 2 bases from V and 5 bases from J; junction bases left unmatched: 9. Per germline, CDR1 SGHTA and CDR2 FQGTGA. This CDR3 contains 16 residues. The CDR3 spells CASSLFLAGVNNEQFF. For the CDR3, the DNA is TGTGCCAGCAGCTTATTCCTGGCGGGAGTAAACAATGAGCAGTTCTTC.

The chain has TRBV28 and TRBJ2-7; D uncertain. Germline values: CDR1 MDHEN, CDR2 SYDVKM. Trimming cost V 4 bases and J 3 bases, with 4 bases left between them. The CDR3 has 11 residues. The chain's CDR3 is CASSSLYEQYF. The DNA for the CDR3 is TGTGCCAGCAGTTCCCTCTACGAGCAGTACTTC.

V usage is TRBV27 and J usage is TRBJ2-1, with D possibly TRBD1 on 5 matching bases. V was trimmed by 3 bases and J by 6 bases, leaving 12 bases between them. Germline V lookup: CDR1 MNHEY, CDR2 SMNVEV (reference sequence). This CDR3 comprises 14 residues. Here the CDR3 reads CASSFRPRVNEQFF. The CDR3 DNA is TGTGCCAGCAGTTTCCGTCCCAGGGTCAATGAGCAGTTCTTC.

With respect to this clone: The junction shows a germline mismatch at one end, possibly a read error. This chain uses TRBV10-1 with TRBJ1-2; 8 nucleotides agree with TRBD1. The germline V gene has CDR1 WNHNN and CDR2 SYGVQD (reference sequence). CDR3 length: 15 amino acids. The CDR3 nucleotides are TGCGCCAGCAGTGAGTATCGGACAGGGATGGATGGCTACCCCTTC. This codes for CASSEYRTGMDGYPF.

This clone was seen only a few times. The CDR3 protein is CAWSVGGNSGYTF. In DNA, the CDR3 is TGTGCCTGGAGTGTAGGGGGAAACAGTGGCTACACCTTC. This rearrangement joins TRBV30 to TRBJ1-2, with D tentatively TRBD1 (6 bases). V was trimmed by 0 bases and J by 7 bases, leaving 12 bases between them. Per the germline V gene, CDR1 is GTSNPN and CDR2 is SVGIG (reference sequence). The CDR3 is made up of 13 amino acids.

The rearrangement uses TRBV28 and TRBJ2-5, with D possibly matching TRBD1 (5 bases). CDR3 size: 13 residues. V shed 8 bases and J shed 2 bases, with 12 bases lying between them. Germline V lookup: CDR1 MDHEN, CDR2 SYDVKM. The DNA for the CDR3 is TGTGCCAGCGGGGTGGGGCATCAAGAGACCCAGTACTTC. Residues: CASGVGHQETQYF.

This chain links TRBV5-6 with TRBJ2-1, with 11 bases aligning to TRBD2. J lost 7 bases, V lost 4 bases, and 10 bases had no gene match. Germline V gene sequence: CDR1 SGHDT, CDR2 YYEEEE. This CDR3 is 16 amino acids long. DNA of the CDR3: TGTGCCAGCAGCAAGCAACTAGCGGGAGACGGTAATGAGCAGTTCTTC. Protein sequence: CASSKQLAGDGNEQFF.

This clone has just one count. The CDR3 nucleotides read TGTGCCAGCAGTCCCGGACTAGCGGGGAGTTACTTAGCCCTCACCGGGGAGCTGTTTTTT. As protein: CASSPGLAGSYLALTGELFF. The gene calls are TRBV27 and TRBJ2-2; 12 bases map to TRBD2. The CDR3 covers 20 residues. V was clipped by 5 bases and J by 4 bases; unmatched bases: 17. Per germline, CDR1 MNHEY and CDR2 SMNVEV (reference sequence).

This chain connects TRBV29-1 to TRBJ1-1, with 8 bases matching TRBD1. Germline V gene data show CDR1 as SQVTM and CDR2 as ANQGSEA. Losses at the gene ends were 7 bases for V and 1 base for J; bases not matched to a gene: 14. The CDR3 runs to 16 residues. The CDR3: CSGVRYRGLGNTEAFF. The CDR3 DNA sequence: TGCAGCGGCGTCCGTTACAGGGGGTTGGGGAACACTGAAGCTTTCTTT.

The chain employs TRBV19 and TRBJ2-5, with 11 bases lining up with TRBD2. The J call is in doubt because the DNA end fits TRBJ2-7 better. The CDR3 totals 15 residues. Germline values: CDR1 LNHDA, CDR2 SQIVND (reference sequence). CDR3 protein: CASRAGTSGFYEQYF. The CDR3 DNA is TGTGCCAGTAGAGCCGGGACTAGCGGTTTCTACGAGCAGTACTTC.